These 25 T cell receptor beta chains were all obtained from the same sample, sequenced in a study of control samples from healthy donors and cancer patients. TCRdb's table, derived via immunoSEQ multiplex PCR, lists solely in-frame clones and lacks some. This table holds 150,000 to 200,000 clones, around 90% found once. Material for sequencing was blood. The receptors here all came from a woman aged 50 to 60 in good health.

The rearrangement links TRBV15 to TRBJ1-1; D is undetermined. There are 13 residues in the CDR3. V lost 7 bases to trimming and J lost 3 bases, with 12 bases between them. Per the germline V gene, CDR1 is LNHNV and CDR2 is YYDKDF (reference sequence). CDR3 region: CATMVGTDTEAFF. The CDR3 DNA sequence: TGTGCCACCATGGTGGGAACCGACACTGAAGCTTTCTTT.

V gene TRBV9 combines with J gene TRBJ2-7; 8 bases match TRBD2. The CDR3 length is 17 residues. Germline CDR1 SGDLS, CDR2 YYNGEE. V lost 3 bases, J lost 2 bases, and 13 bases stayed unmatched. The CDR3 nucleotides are TGTGCCAGCAGCGGAGCTAGCGGGTGGACCCCGACCTACGAGCAGTACTTC. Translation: CASSGASGWTPTYEQYF.

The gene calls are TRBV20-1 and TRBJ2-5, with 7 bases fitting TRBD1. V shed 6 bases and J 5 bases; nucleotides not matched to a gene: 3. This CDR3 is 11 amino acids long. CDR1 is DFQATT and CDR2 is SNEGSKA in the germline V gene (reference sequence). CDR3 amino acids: CSADRRETQYF. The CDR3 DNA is TGCAGTGCGGACAGGAGGGAGACCCAGTACTTC.

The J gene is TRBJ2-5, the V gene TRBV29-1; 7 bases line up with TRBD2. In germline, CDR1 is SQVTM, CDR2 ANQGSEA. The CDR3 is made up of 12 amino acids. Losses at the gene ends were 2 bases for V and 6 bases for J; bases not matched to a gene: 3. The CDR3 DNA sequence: TGCAGCGTTGAACACGGGGGGAAGACCCAGTACTTC. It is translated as CSVEHGGKTQYF. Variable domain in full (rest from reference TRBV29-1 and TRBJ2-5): SAVISQKPSRDICQRGTSLTIQCQVDSQVTMMFWYRQQPGQSLTLIATANQGSEATYESGFVIDKFPISRPNLTFSTLTVSNMSPEDSSIYLCSVEHGGKTQYFGPGTRLLVL.

CDR3 bases: TGTGCCAGCAGAGGACTAGCGGTGTACTACGAGCAGTACTTC. The encoded protein is CASRGLAVYYEQYF. V and J are TRBV6-5 and TRBJ2-7, with TRBD2 matching 10 bases. Germline V gene data show CDR1 as MNHEY and CDR2 as SVGAGI. V lost 6 bases to trimming and J lost 3 bases; unmatched junction nucleotides: 5. This CDR3 comprises 14 residues.

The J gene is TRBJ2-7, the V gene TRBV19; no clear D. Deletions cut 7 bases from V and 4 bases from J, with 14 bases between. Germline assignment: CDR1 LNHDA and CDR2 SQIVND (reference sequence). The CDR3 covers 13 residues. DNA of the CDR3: TGTGCCAGTAATGGGGATATCGGGTACGAGCAGTACTTC. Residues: CASNGDIGYEQYF. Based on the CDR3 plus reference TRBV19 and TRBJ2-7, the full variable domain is DGGITQSPKYLFRKEGQNVTLSCEQNLNHDAMYWYRQDPGQGLRLIYYSQIVNDFQKGDIAEGYSVSREKKESFPLTVTSAQKNPTAFYLCASNGDIGYEQYFGPGTRLTVT.

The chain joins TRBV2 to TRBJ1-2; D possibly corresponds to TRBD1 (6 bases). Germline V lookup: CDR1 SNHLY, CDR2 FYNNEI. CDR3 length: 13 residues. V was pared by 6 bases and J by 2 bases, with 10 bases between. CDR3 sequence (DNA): TGTGCCAGCAGCCGAGACAGGAACTATGGCTACACCTTC. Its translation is CASSRDRNYGYTF.

The DNA of the CDR3 is TGTGCCAGCAGCGTAGAGAGCGGGAGACGGACCGGGGAGCTGTTTTTT. Its translation: CASSVESGRRTGELFF. This chain joins TRBV9 and TRBJ2-2, with 8 bases identical to TRBD2. V dropped 0 bases and J dropped 5; count of bases not matched to a gene: 6. The germline V gene encodes CDR1 SGDLS and CDR2 YYNGEE. There are 16 residues in the CDR3.

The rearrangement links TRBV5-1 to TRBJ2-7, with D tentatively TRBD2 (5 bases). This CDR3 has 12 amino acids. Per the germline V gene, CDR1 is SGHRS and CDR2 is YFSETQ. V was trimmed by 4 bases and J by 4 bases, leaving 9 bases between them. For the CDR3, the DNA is TGCGCCAGCAGCGTACCGGGATACGAGCAGTACTTC. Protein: CASSVPGYEQYF.

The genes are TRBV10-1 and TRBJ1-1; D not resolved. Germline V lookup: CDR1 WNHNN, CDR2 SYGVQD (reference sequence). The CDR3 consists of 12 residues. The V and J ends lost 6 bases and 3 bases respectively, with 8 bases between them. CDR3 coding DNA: TGCGCCAGCAGCCTCGGTGACACTGAAGCTTTCTTT. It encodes CASSLGDTEAFF.

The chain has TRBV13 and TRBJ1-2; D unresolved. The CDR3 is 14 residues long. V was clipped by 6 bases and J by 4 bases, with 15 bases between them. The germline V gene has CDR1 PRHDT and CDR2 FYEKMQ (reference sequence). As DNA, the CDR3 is TGTGCCAGCAGGGCAGCCGCCAACTTCTATGGCTACACCTTC. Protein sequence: CASRAAANFYGYTF.

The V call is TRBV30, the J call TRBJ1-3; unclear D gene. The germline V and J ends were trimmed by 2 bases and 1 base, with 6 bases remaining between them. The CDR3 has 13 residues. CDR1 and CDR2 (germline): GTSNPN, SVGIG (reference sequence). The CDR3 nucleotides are TGTGCCTGGAGTAAAGGGTCTGGAAACACCATATATTTT. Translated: CAWSKGSGNTIYF.

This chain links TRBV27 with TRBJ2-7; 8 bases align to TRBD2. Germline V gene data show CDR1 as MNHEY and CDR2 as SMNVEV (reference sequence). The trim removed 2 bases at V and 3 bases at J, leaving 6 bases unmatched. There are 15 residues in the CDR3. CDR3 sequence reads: CASSLGSGGDYEQYF. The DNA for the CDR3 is TGTGCCAGCAGTTTAGGGTCCGGGGGGGACTACGAGCAGTACTTC.

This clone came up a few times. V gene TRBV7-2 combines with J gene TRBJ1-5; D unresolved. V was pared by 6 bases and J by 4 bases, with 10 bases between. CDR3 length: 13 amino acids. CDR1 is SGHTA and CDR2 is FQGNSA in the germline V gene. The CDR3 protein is CASSVGINQPQHF. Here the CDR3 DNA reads TGTGCCAGCAGTGTGGGAATAAATCAGCCCCAGCATTTT. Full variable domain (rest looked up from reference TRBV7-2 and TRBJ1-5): GAGVSQSPSNKVTEKGKDVELRCDPISGHTALYWYRQSLGQGLEFLIYFQGNSAPDKSGLPSDRFSAERTGGSVSTLTIQRTQQEDSAVYLCASSVGINQPQHFGDGTRLSIL.

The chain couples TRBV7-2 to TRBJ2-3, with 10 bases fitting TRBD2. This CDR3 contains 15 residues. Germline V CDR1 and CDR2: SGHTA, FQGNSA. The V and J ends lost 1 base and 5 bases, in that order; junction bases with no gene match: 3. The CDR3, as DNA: TGTGCCAGCAGCTTAGACGCTAGCGGGAGAGATACGCAGTATTTT. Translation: CASSLDASGRDTQYF. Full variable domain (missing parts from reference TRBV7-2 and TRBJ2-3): GAGVSQSPSNKVTEKGKDVELRCDPISGHTALYWYRQSLGQGLEFLIYFQGNSAPDKSGLPSDRFSAERTGGSVSTLTIQRTQQEDSAVYLCASSLDASGRDTQYFGPGTRLTVL.

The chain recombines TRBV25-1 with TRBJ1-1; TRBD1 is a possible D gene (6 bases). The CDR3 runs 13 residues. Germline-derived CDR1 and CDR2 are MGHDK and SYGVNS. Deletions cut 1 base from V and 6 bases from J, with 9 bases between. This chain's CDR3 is CASSESAGAEAFF. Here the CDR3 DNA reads TGTGCCAGCAGTGAATCGGCAGGGGCTGAAGCTTTCTTT.

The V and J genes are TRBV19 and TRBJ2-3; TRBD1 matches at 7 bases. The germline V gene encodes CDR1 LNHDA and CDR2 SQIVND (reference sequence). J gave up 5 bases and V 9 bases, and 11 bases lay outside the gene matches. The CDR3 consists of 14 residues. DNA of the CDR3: TGTGCCAGCCGAAGGGGGCAGGACGGAGATACGCAGTATTTT. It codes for CASRRGQDGDTQYF.

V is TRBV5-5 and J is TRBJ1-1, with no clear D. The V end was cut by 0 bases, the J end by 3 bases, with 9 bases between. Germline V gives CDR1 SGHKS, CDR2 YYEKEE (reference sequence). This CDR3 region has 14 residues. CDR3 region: CASSLVAADTEAFF. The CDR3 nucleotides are TGTGCCAGCAGCTTGGTGGCAGCTGACACTGAAGCTTTCTTT.

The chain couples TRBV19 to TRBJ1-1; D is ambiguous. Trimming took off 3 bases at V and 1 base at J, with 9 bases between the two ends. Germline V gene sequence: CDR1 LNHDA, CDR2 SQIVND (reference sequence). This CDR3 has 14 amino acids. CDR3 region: CASSMLGTNTEAFF. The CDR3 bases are TGTGCCAGTAGTATGCTGGGTACGAACACTGAAGCTTTCTTT.

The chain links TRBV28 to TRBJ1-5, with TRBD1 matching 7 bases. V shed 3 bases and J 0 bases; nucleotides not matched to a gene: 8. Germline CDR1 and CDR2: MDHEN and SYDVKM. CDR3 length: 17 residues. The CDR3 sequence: CASSFSQGEYSNQPQHF. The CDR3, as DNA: TGTGCCAGCAGTTTCTCGCAGGGGGAATATAGCAATCAGCCCCAGCATTTT.

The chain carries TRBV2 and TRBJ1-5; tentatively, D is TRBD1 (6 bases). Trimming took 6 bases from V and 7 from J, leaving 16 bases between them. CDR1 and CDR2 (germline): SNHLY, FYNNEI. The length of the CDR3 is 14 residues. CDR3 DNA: TGTGCCAGCAGCTTGTTACTCAGGGGCCAGCCCCAGCATTTT. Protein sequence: CASSLLLRGQPQHF.

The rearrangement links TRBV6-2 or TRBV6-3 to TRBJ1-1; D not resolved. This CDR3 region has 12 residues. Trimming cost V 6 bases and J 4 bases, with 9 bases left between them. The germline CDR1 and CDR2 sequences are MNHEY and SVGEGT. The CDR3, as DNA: TGTGCCAGCAGCCCGATTGGCACTGAAGCTTTCTTT. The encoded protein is CASSPIGTEAFF.

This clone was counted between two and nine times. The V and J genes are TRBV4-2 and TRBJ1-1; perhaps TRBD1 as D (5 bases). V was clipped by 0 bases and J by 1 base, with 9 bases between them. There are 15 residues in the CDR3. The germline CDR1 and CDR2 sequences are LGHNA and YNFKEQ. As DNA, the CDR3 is TGTGCCAGCAGCCAAGATGTAGGGGAGAACACTGAAGCTTTCTTT. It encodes CASSQDVGENTEAFF.

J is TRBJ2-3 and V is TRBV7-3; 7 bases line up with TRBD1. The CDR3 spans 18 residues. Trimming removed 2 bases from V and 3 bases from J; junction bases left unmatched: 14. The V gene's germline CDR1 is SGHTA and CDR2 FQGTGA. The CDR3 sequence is CASSLGLGTAYRTDTQYF. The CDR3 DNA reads TGTGCCAGCAGCTTAGGGCTAGGGACAGCTTACCGGACAGATACGCAGTATTTT. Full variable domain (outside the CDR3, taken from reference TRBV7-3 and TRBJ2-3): GAGVSQTPSNKVTEKGKYVELRCDPISGHTALYWYRQSLGQGPEFLIYFQGTGAADDSGLPNDRFFAVRPEGSVSTLKIQRTERGDSAVYLCASSLGLGTAYRTDTQYFGPGTRLTVL.

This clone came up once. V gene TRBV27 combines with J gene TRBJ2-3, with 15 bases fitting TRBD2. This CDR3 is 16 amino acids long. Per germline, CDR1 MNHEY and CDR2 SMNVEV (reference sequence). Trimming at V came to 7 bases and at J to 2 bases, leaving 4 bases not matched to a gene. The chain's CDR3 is CASMGLAGGYTDTQYF. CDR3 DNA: TGTGCCAGCATGGGACTAGCGGGGGGCTACACAGATACGCAGTATTTT.